A selection of T cell receptor beta chains follows, all from one sample in a study of blood T cell repertoires in COVID-19. Profiled with immunoSEQ multiplex PCR; TCRdb holds only in-frame clones, not every one. The table records roughly 150,000 clones, about 80% of them present only once. The sequenced sample was peripheral blood. These receptors were collected from a human donor in a cohort sampled during active COVID-19. Each CDR3 is given with its conserved first and last residue. A D gene is named only where the DNA matches it firmly. For some rows the clone size is stated as once, few or many, or as a class when expanded; others skip it.

NA	TRBV7-9	TRBJ1-4	TRBD1	TGTGCCAGCAGCTCAATACGGGACAGGGAACTAAAACTGTTTTTT	CASSSIRDRELKLFF
NA	TRBV6-5	TRBJ1-1	NA	TGTGCCAGCAGAGTCGACAGGAAAATGAACACTGAAGCTTTCTTT	CASRVDRKMNTEAFF
NA	TRBV7-9	TRBJ1-1	TRBD1	TGTGCCAGCAGCCCGACAGGGCCGTCGGGTACTGAAGCTTTCTTT	CASSPTGPSGTEAFF
NA	TRBV19	TRBJ1-6	TRBD1	TGTGCCAGTATCGGACAGGGCGTATCACCCCTCCACTTT	CASIGQGVSPLHF
NA	TRBV11-2	TRBJ2-7	TRBD1	TGTGCCAGCAGCCCGGGACAGTCCTACGAGCAGTACTTC	CASSPGQSYEQYF
NA	TRBV18	TRBJ2-1	NA	TGTGCCAGCTCAGTGGAATTGGAGACTGAGCAGTTCTTC	CASSVELETEQFF
NA	TRBV6-6	TRBJ2-7	NA	TGTGCCAGCAGTTACTCTGCAGGCAACTACGAGCAGTACTTC	CASSYSAGNYEQYF
NA	TRBV7-3	TRBJ2-5	NA	TGTGCCAGCAGCTTGACCGGGACATTACAAGAGACCCAGTACTTC	CASSLTGTLQETQYF
NA	TRBV11-2	TRBJ2-7	TRBD1	TGTGCCAGCAGGACCGTTGGACAGGGGCTCTACGAGCAGTACTTC	CASRTVGQGLYEQYF
NA	TRBV19	TRBJ2-7	NA	TGTGCCAGTAGAGGAACAGGGTCCTACGAGCAGTACTTC	CASRGTGSYEQYF
once	TRBV11-3	TRBJ2-5	NA	TGTGCCAGCAGCTTAAACAACAGGGCAGAGACCCAGTACTTC	CASSLNNRAETQYF
NA	TRBV11-3	TRBJ2-1	NA	TGTGCCAGCAGCTTAGGCCAGGGTGTAGGCTATGAGCAGTTCTTC	CASSLGQGVGYEQFF
NA	TRBV2	TRBJ2-5	NA	TGTGCCAGCAGAACAGTTGGAGGGCTGTACTTC	CASRTVGGLYF
NA	TRBV7-9	TRBJ2-1	NA	TGTGCCAGCAGCTTAATCGGGGGTCCTAGCAATGAGCAGTTCTTC	CASSLIGGPSNEQFF
NA	TRBV3-1/TRBV3-2	TRBJ2-7	TRBD2	TGTGCCAGCAGCCAAGGCGGGGGGGCCCACGAGCAGTACTTC	CASSQGGGAHEQYF
few	TRBV9	TRBJ2-7	TRBD1	TGTGCCAGCAGCGCCGGACAGGGAACCGAGCAGTACTTC	CASSAGQGTEQYF
NA	TRBV5-1	TRBJ2-3	TRBD1	TGCGCCAGCAGCGTGGACAGGGGGCTGGGAGATACGCAGTATTTT	CASSVDRGLGDTQYF
NA	TRBV5-1	TRBJ2-7	NA	TGCGCCAGCAGCTTGGAAGGTAGCGGCGAGCAGTACTTC	CASSLEGSGEQYF
NA	TRBV11-2	TRBJ2-3	TRBD2	TGTGCCAGCAGCTCTAACCCTAGCGGGGGGGCTAGAGATACGCAGTATTTT	CASSSNPSGGARDTQYF
once	TRBV5-1	TRBJ2-2	NA	TGCGCCAGCAGACAGTCGAACACCGGGGAGCTGTTTTTT	CASRQSNTGELFF
few	TRBV6-1	TRBJ2-3	NA	TGTGCCAGCAGTGAGCGGGGAGTTAGCGGCCGGGTAAATACGCAGTATTTT	CASSERGVSGRVNTQYF
NA	TRBV5-1	TRBJ1-3	NA	TGCGCCAGCAGCTTGGATGTCCAGGCTGGAAACACCATATATTTT	CASSLDVQAGNTIYF
NA	TRBV6-4	TRBJ2-3	NA	TGTGCCAGCAGTGACTCCCAAGGAGCAGATACGCAGTATTTT	CASSDSQGADTQYF
NA	TRBV6-5	TRBJ2-7	NA	TGTGCCAGCACATGGGGGGTGAGCTCCTACGAGCAGTACTTC	CASTWGVSSYEQYF
NA	TRBV6-5	TRBJ1-2	NA	TGTGCCAGCAGCCTCCATACGGACAGAGGGGACGGCTACACCTTC	CASSLHTDRGDGYTF
NA	TRBV25-1	TRBJ2-7	NA	TGTGCCAGCAGTGAATCCGACACCCCCTACGAGCAGTACTTC	CASSESDTPYEQYF
once	TRBV5-1	TRBJ2-3	TRBD2	TGCGCCAGCAGCTTGGGGACTAGCGGGGGCCGGGGCACAGATACGCAGTATTTT	CASSLGTSGGRGTDTQYF
NA	TRBV7-3	TRBJ2-2	NA	TGTGCCAGCAGCCCCTCCCAGGGGTACACCGGGGAGCTGTTTTTT	CASSPSQGYTGELFF
NA	TRBV21-1	TRBJ2-3	NA	TGTGCCAGCAGCCACAGGACGGCGGCAGATACGCAGTATTTT	CASSHRTAADTQYF
once	TRBV5-1	TRBJ2-1	NA	TGCGCCAGCAGCTTAGGTTCGGACAAGTACAATGAGCAGTTCTTC	CASSLGSDKYNEQFF
NA	TRBV6-5	TRBJ1-1	TRBD1	TGTGCCAGCAGGGCCGGGACAGCGAACACTGAAGCTTTCTTT	CASRAGTANTEAFF
NA	TRBV6-4	TRBJ2-3	TRBD2	TGTGCCAGCAGTGAGGGGACTAGCGCAACAGATACGCAGTATTTT	CASSEGTSATDTQYF
NA	TRBV5-1	TRBJ1-6	TRBD1	TGCGCCAGCAGCTTGGCCGGACAGGGAAGTCTTTATAATTCACCCCTCCACTTT	CASSLAGQGSLYNSPLHF
NA	TRBV5-1	TRBJ1-5	NA	TGCGCCAGCAGCTTGGCGGGACAAGGAAAAGGGCCCCAGCATTTT	CASSLAGQGKGPQHF
few	TRBV10-1	TRBJ2-2	TRBD1	TGCGCCAGCAGTGAGTCTCAGGGCCAGGGGGCGGGCACCGGGGAGCTGTTTTTT	CASSESQGQGAGTGELFF
few	TRBV3-1/TRBV3-2	TRBJ2-7	TRBD2	TGTGCCAGCAGGCCGAGCGGGAGCTCCTACGAGCAGTACTTC	CASRPSGSSYEQYF
NA	TRBV5-1	TRBJ2-2	TRBD1	TGCGCCAGCAGCACAGGGGAGACGGGGGAGCTGTTTTTT	CASSTGETGELFF
NA	TRBV5-1	TRBJ2-2	NA	TGCGCCAGCAGCGGGCGGGGCAGGGAGAACACCGGGGAGCTGTTTTTT	CASSGRGRENTGELFF
NA	TRBV19	TRBJ1-2	NA	TGTGCCAGTAGTACCTCGCAGGGTTATGGCTACACCTTC	CASSTSQGYGYTF
NA	TRBV15	TRBJ2-7	NA	TGTGCCACCAGCAGGGCCCGGACAGATTTCAGCTCCTACGAGCAGTACTTC	CATSRARTDFSSYEQYF
NA	TRBV5-1	TRBJ2-3	TRBD1	TGCGCCAGCAGCTTCCCAGGGGGCAGGGCCCCAGATACGCAGTATTTT	CASSFPGGRAPDTQYF